This TCR beta chain was sequenced for a study of T cells after posttransplantation cyclophosphamide. Findings of the study overall: Later blood repertoires were often dominated by clones from the donor CD8+ memory compartment.

A word on this clone: Antigen unknown.

Assay: immunoSEQ multiplex PCR; the TCRdb copy retains only in-frame clones and omits some. Of roughly 30,000 clones listed, under 95% were seen once; the top ten hold 0.24%. The naive gate required viable CD3+CD4+ or CD3+CD8+ cells with CCR7+CD45RA+CD45RO-CD95-CD27+CD28+ phenotype. CDR1 is MNHEY, CDR2 SVGAGI, per germline. V was pared by 5 bases and J by 2 bases, with 16 bases between. This CDR3 comprises 15 residues. The chain is built from TRBV6-5 and TRBJ2-7; TRBD1 is a possible D gene (6 bases). The source is a woman in her fifties or sixties in good health, CMV-negative, and a related stem cell transplant donor. Sequenced material: naive CD4+ T cells sorted from PBMCs. The CDR3: CASSRPGQEAYEQYF. The CDR3 DNA is TGTGCCAGCAGTAGACCGGGACAAGAAGCCTACGAGCAGTACTTC.